This T cell receptor beta chain was recovered during a study of cytomegalovirus exposure and HLA in healthy donors. PCR used 60 Vbeta primers and 13 Jbeta primers. Clones were sequenced by immunoSEQ multiplex PCR, and TCRdb holds only the in-frame ones, with some missing. The sample contains some 180,000 clones, under 80% of which appear only once. This clone has only a few counts. The sequencing sample was made of PBMCs. The receptor's source is a woman in her 30s in good health and CMV-seropositive.

Written as DNA, the CDR3 is TGCAGTGCTAATACAAAAGAGACCCAGTACTTC. Its protein is CSANTKETQYF. The rearrangement links TRBV20-1 to TRBJ2-5, with no clear D. CDR1 is DFQATT and CDR2 is SNEGSKA in the germline V gene (reference sequence). The CDR3 sequence is 11 residues long. The V end was cut by 4 bases, the J end by 3 bases, with 6 bases between.